The 24 T cell receptor beta chains presented below share a single source sample, sequenced in a study of breast tumors, draining lymph nodes, adjacent tissues. One entry per CDR3 protein results from TCRdb running MiXCR on the multiplex PCR reads. The sample has about 230,000 distinct CDR3 sequences, 32% seen once; the top ten hold approximately 1.4%. Breast cancer patients provided tissue from their axillary draining lymph nodes. Specimen: axillary lymph node tissue. Receptors were obtained from a female donor with breast cancer. Some clones in this sample may be carry-over from other donors' samples.

This clonotype was seen repeatedly, ten times or more. The V gene is TRBV12-3 or TRBV12-4, the J gene TRBJ1-2, with a possible D match to TRBD1 (5 bases). The CDR3 covers 16 residues. V was pared by 3 bases and J by 2 bases, with 16 bases between. The CDR3 loop is CASSFGRSGGNYGYTF. The CDR3, as DNA: TGTGCCAGCAGTTTTGGACGGTCTGGGGGAAACTATGGCTACACCTTC.

This clonotype has at least ten counts. The V and J genes are TRBV7-8 and TRBJ2-1, with 7 bases matching TRBD1. CDR3 size: 16 residues. Germline trimming cut 5 bases from V and 4 bases from J; bases unmatched to any gene: 11. The germline V gene has CDR1 SGHVS and CDR2 FQNEAQ. CDR3 in DNA: TGTGCCAGCAGCCAGGTAGGGACAGACATTTACAATGAGCAGTTCTTC. It codes for CASSQVGTDIYNEQFF.

A remark on this clonotype: Given the absence of the conserved phenylalanine or tryptophan at the CDR3 end, a read error is likely. The genes are TRBV7-2 and TRBJ2-1; D not resolved. CDR3 length: 14 amino acids. V was clipped by 1 base and J by 12 bases, with 16 bases between them. From germline, CDR1 is SGHTA and CDR2 FQGNSA. The CDR3 DNA reads as TGTGCCAGCAGCTTAGATTGGGTCGCGCTTAGGCAGTTCCTC. The encoded protein is CASSLDWVALRQFL.

At least ten counts were recorded for this clonotype. This rearrangement joins TRBV7-3 to TRBJ2-2; D gene ambiguous. V was cut by 6 bases and J by 4 bases, with 9 bases left in between. The germline CDR1 and CDR2 sequences are SGHTA and FQGTGA. This CDR3 is built from 13 residues. This CDR3 reads CASSMAFTGELFF. CDR3 DNA sequence: TGTGCCAGCAGTATGGCATTCACCGGGGAGCTGTTTTTT. Drawing the rest from reference TRBV7-3 and TRBJ2-2, the complete variable domain is GAGVSQTPSNKVTEKGKYVELRCDPISGHTALYWYRQSLGQGPEFLIYFQGTGAADDSGLPNDRFFAVRPEGSVSTLKIQRTERGDSAVYLCASSMAFTGELFFGEGSRLTVL.

Remarks on this clonotype: No conserved phenylalanine or tryptophan ends this CDR3, so it is likely a read error. CDR3: CASSSPSRGRSGYTL. Here the CDR3 DNA reads TGTGCCAGCAGCTCGCCGAGCAGGGGGCGGAGTGGCTACACCCTC. The rearrangement joins TRBV19 to TRBJ1-2; TRBD1 matches 8 bases. With V trimmed by 9 bases and J by 7 bases, 16 bases remained unmatched. Germline values: CDR1 LNHDA, CDR2 SQIVND (reference sequence). The length of the CDR3 is 15 residues.

This clonotype appeared many times. The rearrangement links TRBV5-1 to TRBJ2-7, with 11 bases aligning to TRBD2. The V gene's germline CDR1 is SGHRS and CDR2 YFSETQ. This CDR3 comprises 17 residues. The J segment lost 2 bases and the V segment lost 4 bases, leaving 11 bases of the junction unmatched. The CDR3 nucleotides read TGCGCCAGCAGCCAAAGGCCGGGACTAGCGGAAACCTACGAGCAGTACTTC. Translating it yields CASSQRPGLAETYEQYF.

This clonotype occurred many times. This chain connects TRBV6-6 to TRBJ2-1, with 10 nucleotides matching TRBD2. Germline trimming cut 10 bases from V and 4 bases from J; bases unmatched to any gene: 4. CDR1 and CDR2 (germline): MNHNY, SVGAGI (reference sequence). The CDR3 is 13 amino acids. DNA for the CDR3: TGTGCCATAGGGACTAGCGCATACAATGAGCAGTTCTTC. It codes for CAIGTSAYNEQFF.

This clonotype was counted a single time. This may come from a read error, since a much larger clone is one base off. The chain has TRBV5-6 and TRBJ2-1; D possibly corresponds to TRBD1 (6 bases). The CDR3 is 14 amino acids. With 4 bases removed from V and 4 bases from J, the gap between germline ends came to 12 bases. Germline V gene data show CDR1 as SGHDT and CDR2 as YYEEEE. For the CDR3, the DNA is TGTGCCAGCAGCCACGGGACACAATACAATGAGCAGTTCTTC. Amino acids: CASSHGTQYNEQFF.

This clonotype was seen many times. This chain uses TRBV11-3 with TRBJ2-1; D is uncertain. Germline CDR1 is SGHNT and CDR2 is YENEEA. Trimming left V 5 bases short and J 2 bases short, with 16 bases between. The CDR3 extends over 16 amino acids. The CDR3 region is CASSPSLQNTYNEQFF. CDR3 sequence (DNA): TGTGCCAGCAGCCCTAGTTTACAGAACACCTACAATGAGCAGTTCTTC.

Only a few counts were recorded for this clonotype. The J gene is TRBJ2-1, the V gene TRBV28, with 12 bases lining up with TRBD2. J gave up 7 bases and V 6 bases, and 7 bases lay outside the gene matches. The CDR3 loop spans 15 amino acids. Germline CDR1 is MDHEN and CDR2 is SYDVKM. The CDR3 reads CASSPIGLAGNEQFF. The CDR3 bases are TGTGCCAGCAGCCCTATCGGACTAGCGGGGAATGAGCAGTTCTTC.

The rearrangement links TRBV24-1 to TRBJ2-2, with 13 positions matching TRBD2. The V and J ends lost 4 bases and 2 bases, in that order; junction bases with no gene match: 3. CDR1 and CDR2 from the germline V gene are KGHDR and SFDVKD. The CDR3 consists of 17 residues. DNA of the CDR3: TGTGCCACCAGTGAGACTAGCGGGAGGAACAACACCGGGGAGCTGTTTTTT. Its translation is CATSETSGRNNTGELFF.

V gene TRBV2 combines with J gene TRBJ1-4; tentative D call: TRBD1 (6 bases). This CDR3 is built from 12 residues. The germline V gene has CDR1 SNHLY and CDR2 FYNNEI. CDR3 in amino acids: CASRGPNEKLFF. CDR3 coding DNA: TGTGCTAGTCGGGGGCCTAATGAAAAACTGTTTTTT.

J is TRBJ2-5 and V is TRBV7-9; 8 positions agree with TRBD1. V lost 5 bases to trimming and J lost 4 bases; unmatched junction nucleotides: 3. Germline lookup yields CDR1 SEHNR and CDR2 FQNEAQ (reference sequence). The CDR3 totals 13 residues. The chain's CDR3 is CASSGGQGETQYF. The CDR3, as DNA: TGTGCCAGCAGCGGTGGACAGGGAGAGACCCAGTACTTC. Supplemented by reference TRBV7-9 and TRBJ2-5, the full variable domain reads DTGVSQNPRHKITKRGQNVTFRCDPISEHNRLYWYRQTLGQGPEFLTYFQNEAQLEKSRLLSDRFSAERPKGSFSTLEIQRTEQGDSAMYLCASSGGQGETQYFGPGTRLLVL.

Many counts were recorded for this clonotype. The V and J genes are TRBV28 and TRBJ2-7, with D unclear. Trimming removed 6 bases at V and 2 bases at J, with 11 bases between. The length of the CDR3 is 13 residues. CDR1 is MDHEN, CDR2 SYDVKM, per germline. The CDR3 loop is CASSLGGPYEQYF. CDR3 DNA sequence: TGTGCCAGCAGCTTGGGTGGTCCCTACGAGCAGTACTTC.

This clonotype was observed at least ten times. The CDR3 protein is CASSRADNSPLHF. CDR3 DNA: TGTGCCAGCAGTCGGGCCGATAATTCACCCCTCCACTTT. The chain is built from TRBV2 and TRBJ1-6; D is uncertain. The V gene lost 5 bases and the J gene lost 5 bases, with 7 bases spanning the gap. The CDR3 is 13 amino acids. Germline CDR1 SNHLY, CDR2 FYNNEI.

This clonotype was detected ten times or more. The gene calls are TRBV20-1 and TRBJ2-3; D is tentatively TRBD1 or TRBD2 (5 bases each). The CDR3 covers 14 residues. Trimming removed 1 base at V and 4 bases at J, with 12 bases between. CDR1 is DFQATT and CDR2 is SNEGSKA in the germline V gene (reference sequence). The CDR3 DNA reads as TGCAGTGCTAGAGGGGGGAGCTCAGCAGATACGCAGTATTTT. Encoded protein: CSARGGSSADTQYF.

The genes are TRBV6-5 and TRBJ2-1; 8 bases agree with TRBD2. CDR3 size: 13 residues. V lost 5 bases to trimming and J lost 9 bases; unmatched junction nucleotides: 6. Germline-derived CDR1 and CDR2 are MNHEY and SVGAGI. DNA of the CDR3: TGTGCCAGCAGTCGCGGGAGGTTCGGTGAGCAGTTCTTC. Translated: CASSRGRFGEQFF.

At least ten counts were recorded for this clonotype. The chain recombines TRBV7-2 with TRBJ2-2, with D perhaps TRBD2 (6 bases). The CDR3 sequence is 17 residues long. V was trimmed by 1 base and J by 5 bases, leaving 17 bases between them. Germline CDR1 reads SGHTA; CDR2 reads FQGNSA. CDR3 coding DNA: TGTGCCAGCAGCTTAGACGGGGTACCGGGGGTGACCGGGGAGCTGTTTTTT. Amino acids: CASSLDGVPGVTGELFF.

Here the CDR3 DNA reads TGTGCCAGCAGACAAGCGGGGGGCTACACCTTC. It is translated as CASRQAGGYTF. The chain joins TRBV7-2 to TRBJ1-2; D not certain. The CDR3 has 11 residues. Germline CDR1 SGHTA, CDR2 FQGNSA. Deletions cut 6 bases from V and 8 bases from J, with 10 bases between.

The sample holds many counts of this clonotype. The CDR3 is CASSTPGNLRQFF. CDR3 DNA sequence: TGTGCCAGTAGTACTCCCGGGAATTTAAGGCAGTTCTTC. The chain has TRBV19 and TRBJ2-1, with D possibly matching TRBD2 (5 bases). The germline gives CDR1 LNHDA, CDR2 SQIVND (reference sequence). V dropped 4 bases and J dropped 12 bases, with 16 bases sitting between them. The length of the CDR3 is 13 residues.

This clonotype was recorded at least ten times. V usage is TRBV20-1 and J usage is TRBJ1-3; D call uncertain. The germline gives CDR1 DFQATT, CDR2 SNEGSKA (reference sequence). There are 13 residues in the CDR3. The V end lost 5 bases, the J end lost 4 bases, and 12 bases lay between the germline ends. CDR3 sequence (DNA): TGCAGTGCTCCGTTGACTCCCGGAAACACCATATATTTT. It yields the protein CSAPLTPGNTIYF.

The sample holds one count of this clonotype. This chain uses TRBV9 with TRBJ2-7, with TRBD2 identical over 7 bases. Trimming took 3 bases from V and 6 from J; bases not matched to a gene: 12. This CDR3 is 15 amino acids long. Germline V lookup: CDR1 SGDLS, CDR2 YYNGEE. The CDR3: CASSATTGLYREQYF. CDR3 in DNA: TGTGCCAGCAGCGCAACTACGGGACTATATCGCGAGCAGTACTTC.

This clonotype was counted at least ten times. The chain combines TRBV20-1 with TRBJ1-2, with TRBD1 matching 9 bases. The CDR3 is 15 residues long. V lost 1 base to trimming and J lost 10 bases; unmatched junction nucleotides: 13. CDR1 is DFQATT, CDR2 SNEGSKA, per germline (reference sequence). The CDR3 region is CSARVPPGQGNDYTF. Written as DNA, the CDR3 is TGCAGTGCTAGAGTTCCCCCGGGACAGGGTAACGACTACACCTTC.

This clonotype has at least ten counts. The J gene is TRBJ1-6, the V gene TRBV30, with a possible D match to TRBD1 (5 bases). V shed 4 bases and J shed 10 bases, with 17 bases lying between them. The CDR3 loop spans 14 amino acids. Per the germline V gene, CDR1 is GTSNPN and CDR2 is SVGIG (reference sequence). CDR3 in DNA: TGTGCCTGGACCCGGGACCGGGTCGGGTCACCCCTCCACTTT. It translates to CAWTRDRVGSPLHF.